One and the same sample provided the 12 T cell receptor beta chains below, sequenced in a study of STAT3 mutations in large granular lymphocyte leukemia. Method: immunoSEQ multiplex PCR; TCRdb's copy keeps in-frame clones and lacks some. The sample totals about 2,400 clones; its top ten clones hold approximately 88%. No antigens are known for them. Study-level findings and limits: Every T-LGLL patient had at least one immunodominant TCRbeta clonotype.

The specimen sequenced was PBMCs. These receptors were obtained from a human donor with T large granular lymphocyte leukemia. The donor label of this sample is uncertain. Some clones in this sample may be carry-over from other donors' samples.

In regard to this clone: Likely a read error: the CDR3 ends without its conserved phenylalanine or tryptophan. The limits of the CDR3 on the DNA are not certain, so only TCRdb's listed CDR3 is given. V usage is TRBV19 and J usage is TRBJ1-1. The CDR3 adds up to 8 amino acids, both ends counted. CDR1 and CDR2 from the germline V gene are LNHDA and SQIVND (reference sequence). CDR3 sequence: CASSQGRG.

This clone is labeled medium-sized based on frequency. The final CDR3 position lacks the conserved phenylalanine or tryptophan, pointing to a likely read error. The limits of the CDR3 on the DNA are not certain, so only TCRdb's listed CDR3 is given. The chain has TRBV19 and TRBJ2-2; TRBD1 is taken as the D call from the table, unchecked against the DNA. The CDR3 numbers 11 amino acids, ends counted. Germline loops: CDR1 LNHDA, CDR2 SQIVND (reference sequence). CDR3 in amino acids: CASTPGTTVGE.

Comment on this clone: The conserved final phenylalanine or tryptophan is absent from the CDR3, which likely points to a read error. Because the CDR3's place on the DNA is in doubt, the DNA is left out and the CDR3 is given as listed by TCRdb. The gene calls are TRBV23-1 and TRBJ2-1; the table's D gene call, TRBD2, was not cross checked with the DNA. TRBV23-1 counts as an open reading frame of uncertain function. Termini included, the CDR3 measures 13 amino acids. CDR3 amino acids: CASTHSDGRVYNE.

Considering frequency, this clone is medium-sized. Because the CDR3 is missing its conserved closing phenylalanine or tryptophan, this is likely a read error. The DNA is omitted, as the CDR3 cannot be located on it reliably, and the CDR3 follows TCRdb's listing. The genes are TRBV9 and TRBJ1-6; the D call TRBD1 from the table was never checked on the DNA. Inclusive of both ends, the CDR3 amounts to 11 amino acids. The germline V gene has CDR1 SGDLS and CDR2 YYNGEE. The CDR3 here is CASSSGQDNSP.

Turning to this clone: Here the CDR3 omits its conserved ending phenylalanine or tryptophan, so a read error is the likely source. The limits of the CDR3 on the DNA are not certain, so only TCRdb's listed CDR3 is given. The gene calls are TRBV20-1 and TRBJ1-3. The CDR3 is 12 amino acids in total, end residues counted. In germline, CDR1 is DFQATT, CDR2 SNEGSKA (reference sequence). CDR3 amino acids: CSASPQDSSGNT.

Remarks on this clone: Lacking the conserved final phenylalanine or tryptophan, this CDR3 likely reflects a read error. It is unclear where the CDR3 begins or ends on the DNA, so no DNA is shown, and the CDR3 is as TCRdb lists it. The chain uses TRBV5-1 and TRBJ1-5; the D call TRBD1 from the table was never checked on the DNA. The CDR3 spans 12 residues, counting both ends. In germline, CDR1 is SGHRS, CDR2 YFSETQ. The CDR3: CASSLDAQGGQP.

With respect to this clone: The missing conserved phenylalanine or tryptophan at the end of this CDR3 makes a read error likely. The DNA is left out, because the CDR3 cannot be placed on it with certainty; the CDR3 is given as TCRdb lists it. V is TRBV30 and J is TRBJ2-7; the D call in the table, TRBD2, was not verified against the DNA. Both ends counted, the CDR3 spans 10 residues. Germline CDR1 reads GTSNPN; CDR2 reads SVGIG (reference sequence). CDR3: CAWSVGGFYE.

A word on this clone: Because the CDR3 is missing its conserved closing phenylalanine or tryptophan, this is likely a read error. The limits of the CDR3 on the DNA are not certain, so only TCRdb's listed CDR3 is given. The chain joins TRBV5-6 to TRBJ1-2; the table assigns TRBD1, which was not confirmed against the DNA. The germline CDR1 and CDR2 sequences are SGHDT and YYEEEE. 10 amino acids form the CDR3, both terminal residues included. The CDR3 is CASRPGEGYG.

This clone is medium-sized by frequency. As the CDR3 is not closed by the conserved phenylalanine or tryptophan, this likely results from a read error. No DNA is shown, since the ends of the CDR3 on it are uncertain; the CDR3 is the one TCRdb lists. V gene TRBV6-1 combines with J gene TRBJ1-4. Germline CDR1 MNHNS, CDR2 SASEGT. With termini counted, the CDR3 has 10 amino acids. CDR3 region: CASSEDNNEK.

To note about this clone: The conserved final phenylalanine or tryptophan is absent from the CDR3, which likely points to a read error. The DNA is omitted, as the CDR3 cannot be located on it reliably, and the CDR3 follows TCRdb's listing. The J gene is TRBJ1-2, the V gene TRBV18; TRBD1, the table's D call, lacks a check against the DNA. The CDR3 region is 9 residues in length, termini included. Per the germline V gene, CDR1 is KGHSH and CDR2 is LQKENI. The CDR3 here is CASSQGGYG.

Worth noting for this clone: In this CDR3 the conserved last residue, phenylalanine or tryptophan, is missing, so a read error is likely. The DNA is omitted, as the CDR3 cannot be located on it reliably, and the CDR3 follows TCRdb's listing. This chain uses TRBV20-1 with TRBJ2-2; the table assigns TRBD1, which was not confirmed against the DNA. The CDR3 totals 13 residues, both ends included. In germline, CDR1 is DFQATT, CDR2 SNEGSKA (reference sequence). CDR3 sequence reads: CSARDPPNSNTGE.

Judged by frequency, this clone is medium-sized. Without the conserved terminal phenylalanine or tryptophan, this CDR3 likely stems from a read error. Because the CDR3's place on the DNA is in doubt, the DNA is left out and the CDR3 is given as listed by TCRdb. This chain joins TRBV7-2 and TRBJ2-3; the table's D call TRBD2 went unverified against the DNA. CDR1 and CDR2 from the germline V gene are SGHTA and FQGNSA. The CDR3 comprises 10 residues, both ends counted. The CDR3 reads CASSRDYSDT.